This entry features one TCR beta chain sequence. It lacks a known antigen. No base qualities exist here, and no much larger clone lies one base off it. TCRbeta CDR3 regions were amplified from genomic DNA using the immunoSEQ Assay, a bias-controlled multiplex PCR. Under the source paper's analysis protocol: The number of nucleated cells in each sample was estimated by amplification of reference gene primers within the assay. Sequence reads were collapsed and filtered to measure the absolute abundance of every unique TCRbeta CDR3 rearrangement. Productive Simpson clonality was computed per sample as the square root of Simpson's diversity index over productive rearrangements. Not all clones reach the TCRdb copy of this immuneACCESS table, which keeps in-frame sequences only. Checked studies attribute under half of the gap to unresolved V genes and leave the rest unexplained. V and J calls and clone size are copied from that table; D and trimming were computed from the DNA. Present in this sample are around 230,000 clones, roughly 79% of which were seen just once. The biggest ten clones account for roughly 15% of the sample.

This sample is part of a study of blood T cell repertoires in COVID-19 (dated by TCRdb to 2018 to 2021). About the full investigation: Samples from collaborators originated in the United States, Italy and Spain and spanned both the acute and convalescent phases of COVID-19. The repertoires were released in a freely available public database intended as a resource for research on the immune response to SARS-CoV-2. The prospective study material was composed of cDNA or gDNA derived from T cells, B-cell-depleted T cells, or PBMCs. The samples were drawn from two sources: the first 160 participants of the ongoing ImmuneRACE study, and over 1,000 subjects contributed by 6 global collaborators. Subjects who had been exposed to COVID-19, were actively infected with it, or had recovered from it provided the deeply sampled blood TCRbeta repertoires that made up the dataset. The sample metadata nearly always contained a de-identified subject ID, COVID-19 status, age in years and sex. HLA class I and class II types, where available, came from metadata supplied by the sample provider rather than from assay-based typing.

Findings and caveats that apply to the study as a whole: The amount of clinical and demographic metadata varied by source and participant and was provided uncurated.

Participants in the prospective study were enrolled through a virtual design, were aged about 18 to 90 years, and lived in about 25 United States geographic areas. In the prospective study, participants were assigned to cohorts based on the clinical history participants reported in a screening survey and a study questionnaire. ImmuneRACE Cohort 3 recovered participants were defined by two consecutive negative NP/OP PCR tests, healthcare professional clearance, or symptom resolution. In the prospective study, whole blood, serum and a nasopharyngeal or oropharyngeal swab were collected from each participant by mobile phlebotomists. Additional blood draws and questionnaires over an approximately 2-month period could optionally be provided by prospective study participants. Before DNA extraction, blood samples from the prospective study were shipped at room temperature or frozen. CDR1 is given as LGHDT and CDR2 as YNNKEL, both from the germline V gene (reference sequence). Between the V and J ends, shortened by 4 bases and 7 bases respectively, the junction contains 2 bases. From cysteine to phenylalanine, the CDR3 is 11 amino acids long. Only CDR3 DNA remains: 33 bases, in frame from the first base.

The sequence is built from TRBV3-1 (or the pseudogene TRBV3-2) and TRBJ1-6; the D gene assignment is ambiguous. This receptor was obtained from a man aged 40-50 years who had recovered from COVID-19. The sequencing input was PBMCs or T cells enriched from blood (not recorded which). At the DNA level, the sequence is TGTGCCAGCAGCCCAAATTCACCCCTCCACTTT. This codes for CASSPNSPLHF.